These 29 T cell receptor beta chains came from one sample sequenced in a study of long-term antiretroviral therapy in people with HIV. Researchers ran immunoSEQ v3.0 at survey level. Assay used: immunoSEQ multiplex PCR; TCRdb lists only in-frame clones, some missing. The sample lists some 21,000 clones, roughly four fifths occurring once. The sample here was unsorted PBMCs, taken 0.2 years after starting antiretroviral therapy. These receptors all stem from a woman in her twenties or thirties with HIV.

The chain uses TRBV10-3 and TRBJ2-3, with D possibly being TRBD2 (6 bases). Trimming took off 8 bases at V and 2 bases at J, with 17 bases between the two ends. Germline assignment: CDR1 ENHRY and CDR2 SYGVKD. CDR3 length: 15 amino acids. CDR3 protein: CAIGEEIRYTDTQYF. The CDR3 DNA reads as TGTGCCATCGGGGAGGAGATCCGATACACAGATACGCAGTATTTT.

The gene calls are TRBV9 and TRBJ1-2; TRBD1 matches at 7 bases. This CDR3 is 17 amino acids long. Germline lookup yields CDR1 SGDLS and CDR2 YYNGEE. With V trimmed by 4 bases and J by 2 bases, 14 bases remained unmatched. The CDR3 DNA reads TGTGCCAGCAGCACTACGACAGGGTTGCCGCCAAACTATGGCTACACCTTC. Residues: CASSTTTGLPPNYGYTF.

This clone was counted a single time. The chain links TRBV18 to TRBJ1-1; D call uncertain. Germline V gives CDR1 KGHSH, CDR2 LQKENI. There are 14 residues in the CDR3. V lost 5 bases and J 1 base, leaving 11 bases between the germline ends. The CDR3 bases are TGTGCCAGCTCAATAAGTGGGGAGAACACTGAAGCTTTCTTT. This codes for CASSISGENTEAFF.

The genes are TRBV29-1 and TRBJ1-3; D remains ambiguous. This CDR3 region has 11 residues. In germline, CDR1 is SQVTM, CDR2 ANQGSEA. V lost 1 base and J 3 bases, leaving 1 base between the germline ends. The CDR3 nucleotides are TGCAGCGTTGAAGGTGGAAACACCATATATTTT. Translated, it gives CSVEGGNTIYF.

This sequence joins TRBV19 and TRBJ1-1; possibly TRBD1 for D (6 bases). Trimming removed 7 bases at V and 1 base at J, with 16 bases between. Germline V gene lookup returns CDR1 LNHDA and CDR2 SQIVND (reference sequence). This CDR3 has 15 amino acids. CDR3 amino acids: CASTVTGLENTEAFF. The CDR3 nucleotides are TGTGCCAGTACCGTGACAGGCCTTGAGAACACTGAAGCTTTCTTT.

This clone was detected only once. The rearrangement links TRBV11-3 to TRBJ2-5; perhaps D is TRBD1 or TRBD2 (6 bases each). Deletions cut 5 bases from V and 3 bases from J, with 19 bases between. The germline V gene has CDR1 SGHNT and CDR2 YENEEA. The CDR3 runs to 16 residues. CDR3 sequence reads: CASSTRSSGAKETQYF. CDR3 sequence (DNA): TGTGCCAGCAGCACGCGTTCTTCGGGGGCTAAAGAGACCCAGTACTTC.

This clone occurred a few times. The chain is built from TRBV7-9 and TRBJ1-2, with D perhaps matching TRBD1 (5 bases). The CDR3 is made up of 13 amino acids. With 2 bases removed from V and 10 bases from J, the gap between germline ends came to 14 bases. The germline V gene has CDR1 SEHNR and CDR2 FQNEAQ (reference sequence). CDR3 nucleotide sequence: TGTGCCAGCAGCTTAAAAAGTCAGGGCTACTACACCTTC. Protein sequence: CASSLKSQGYYTF.

CDR3 coding DNA: TGCGCCAGCAGCTTGGAGGGAGAAGAGACCCAGTACTTC. Its protein is CASSLEGEETQYF. This rearrangement joins TRBV5-1 to TRBJ2-5, with D perhaps TRBD2 (5 bases). Germline V gene data show CDR1 as SGHRS and CDR2 as YFSETQ. The CDR3 length is 13 residues. The V gene lost 0 bases and the J gene lost 3 bases, with 6 bases spanning the gap.

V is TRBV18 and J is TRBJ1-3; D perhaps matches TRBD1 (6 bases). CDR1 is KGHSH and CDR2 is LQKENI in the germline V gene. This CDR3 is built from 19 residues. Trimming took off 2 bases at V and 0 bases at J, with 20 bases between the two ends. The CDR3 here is CASSPYPGDISSSGNTIYF. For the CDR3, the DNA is TGTGCCAGCTCACCATATCCCGGGGACATATCGAGCTCTGGAAACACCATATATTTT.

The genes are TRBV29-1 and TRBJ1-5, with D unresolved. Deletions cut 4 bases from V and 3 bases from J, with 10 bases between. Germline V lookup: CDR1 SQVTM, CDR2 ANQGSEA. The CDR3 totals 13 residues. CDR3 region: CSVAGDANQPQHF. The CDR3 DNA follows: TGCAGCGTTGCCGGGGATGCCAATCAGCCCCAGCATTTT.

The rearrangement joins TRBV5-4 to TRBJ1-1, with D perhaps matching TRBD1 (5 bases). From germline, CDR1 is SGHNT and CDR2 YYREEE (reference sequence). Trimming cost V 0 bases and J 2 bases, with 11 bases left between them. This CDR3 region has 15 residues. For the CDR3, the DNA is TGTGCCAGCAGCTTGGATAAGGGGTCTAACACTGAAGCTTTCTTT. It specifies CASSLDKGSNTEAFF.

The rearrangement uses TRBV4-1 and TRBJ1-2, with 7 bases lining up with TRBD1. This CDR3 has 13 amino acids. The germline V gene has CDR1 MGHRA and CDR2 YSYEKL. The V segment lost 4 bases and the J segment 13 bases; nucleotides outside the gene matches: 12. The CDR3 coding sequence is TGCGCCAGCAGCCCGGGACAGAACACCATGATCACCTTC. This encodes CASSPGQNTMITF.

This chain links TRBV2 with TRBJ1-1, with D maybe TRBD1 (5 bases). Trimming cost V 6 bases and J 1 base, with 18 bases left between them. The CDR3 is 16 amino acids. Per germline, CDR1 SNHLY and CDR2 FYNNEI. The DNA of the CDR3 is TGTGCCAGCAGCCGCAACCCGGACACGTCGAACACTGAAGCTTTCTTT. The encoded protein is CASSRNPDTSNTEAFF.

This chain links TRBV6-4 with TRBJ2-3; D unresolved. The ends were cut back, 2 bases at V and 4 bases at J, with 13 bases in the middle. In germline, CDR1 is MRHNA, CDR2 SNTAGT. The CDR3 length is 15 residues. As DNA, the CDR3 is TGTGCCAGCAGTGACGGGAAGGGTGAAGCAGATACGCAGTATTTT. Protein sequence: CASSDGKGEADTQYF.

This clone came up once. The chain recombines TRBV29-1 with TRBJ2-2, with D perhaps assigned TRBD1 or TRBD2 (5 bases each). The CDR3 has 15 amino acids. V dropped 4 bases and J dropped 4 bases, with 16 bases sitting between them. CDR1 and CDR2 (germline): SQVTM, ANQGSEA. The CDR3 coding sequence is TGCAGCGTTGCGGTTGGGGGAGCGGTCACCGGGGAGCTGTTTTTT. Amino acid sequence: CSVAVGGAVTGELFF.

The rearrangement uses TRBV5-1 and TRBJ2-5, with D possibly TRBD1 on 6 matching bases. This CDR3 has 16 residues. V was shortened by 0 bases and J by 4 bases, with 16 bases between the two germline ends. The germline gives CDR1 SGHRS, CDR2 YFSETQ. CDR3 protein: CASSLGPLGGLETQYF. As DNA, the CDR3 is TGCGCCAGCAGCTTGGGCCCCTTAGGGGGATTAGAGACCCAGTACTTC.

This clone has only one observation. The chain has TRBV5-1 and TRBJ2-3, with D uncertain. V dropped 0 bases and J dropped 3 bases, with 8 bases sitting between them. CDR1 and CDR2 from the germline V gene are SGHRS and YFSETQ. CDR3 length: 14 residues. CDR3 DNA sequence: TGCGCCAGCAGCTTGGTAATTCAGACAGATACGCAGTATTTT. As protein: CASSLVIQTDTQYF. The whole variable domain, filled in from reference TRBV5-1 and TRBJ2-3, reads KAGVTQTPRYLIKTRGQQVTLSCSPISGHRSVSWYQQTPGQGLQFLFEYFSETQRNKGNFPGRFSGRQFSNSRSEMNVSTLELGDSALYLCASSLVIQTDTQYFGPGTRLTVL.

CDR3 nucleotides: TGTGCCAGCAGCCAAAACTTGGGGGTTGGGATGATGAACACTGAAGCTTTCTTT. Protein sequence: CASSQNLGVGMMNTEAFF. The rearrangement links TRBV14 to TRBJ1-1, with a tentative D call TRBD1 (5 bases). Per germline, CDR1 SGHDN and CDR2 FVKESK. V dropped 2 bases and J dropped 0 bases, with 19 bases sitting between them. CDR3 length: 18 residues.

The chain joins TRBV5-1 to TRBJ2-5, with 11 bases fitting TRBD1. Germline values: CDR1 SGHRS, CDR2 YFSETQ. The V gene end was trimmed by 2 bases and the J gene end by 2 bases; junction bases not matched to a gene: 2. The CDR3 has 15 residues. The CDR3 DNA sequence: TGCGCCAGCAGCTTCGGGACAGGGGGTCAAGAGACCCAGTACTTC. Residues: CASSFGTGGQETQYF.

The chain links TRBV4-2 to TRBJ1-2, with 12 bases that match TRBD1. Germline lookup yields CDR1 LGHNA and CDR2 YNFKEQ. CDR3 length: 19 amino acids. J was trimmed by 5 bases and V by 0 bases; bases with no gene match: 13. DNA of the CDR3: TGTGCCAGCAGCCAAGATCTGTCGGGACAGGGGGCCTCCGGTTATGGCTACACCTTC. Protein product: CASSQDLSGQGASGYGYTF.

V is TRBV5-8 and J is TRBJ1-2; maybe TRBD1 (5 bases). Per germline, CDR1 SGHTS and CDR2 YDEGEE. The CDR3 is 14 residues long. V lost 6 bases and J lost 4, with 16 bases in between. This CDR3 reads CASTSDWGSYGYTF. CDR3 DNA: TGTGCCAGCACCTCCGATTGGGGGTCCTATGGCTACACCTTC.

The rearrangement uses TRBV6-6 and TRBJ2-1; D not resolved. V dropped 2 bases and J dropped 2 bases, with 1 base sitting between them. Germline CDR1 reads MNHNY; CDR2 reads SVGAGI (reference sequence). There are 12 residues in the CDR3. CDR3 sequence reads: CASSYAYNEQFF. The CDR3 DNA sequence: TGTGCCAGCAGTTACGCCTACAATGAGCAGTTCTTC.

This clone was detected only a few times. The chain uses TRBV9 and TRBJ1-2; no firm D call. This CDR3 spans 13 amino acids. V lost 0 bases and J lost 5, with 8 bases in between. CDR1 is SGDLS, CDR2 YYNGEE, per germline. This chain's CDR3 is CASSVDEGYGYTF. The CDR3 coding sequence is TGTGCCAGCAGCGTAGATGAGGGTTATGGCTACACCTTC.

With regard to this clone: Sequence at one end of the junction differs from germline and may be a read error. The CDR3 here is CASSYSSWRVETQYF. As DNA, the CDR3 is TGTGCCAGCAGCTACTCCAGTTGGAGGGTAGAGACCCAGTACTTC. The V gene is TRBV6-5, the J gene TRBJ2-5, with D maybe TRBD2 (6 bases). Looked up from germline, CDR1 is MNHEY and CDR2 is SVGAGI. CDR3 length equals 15 residues.

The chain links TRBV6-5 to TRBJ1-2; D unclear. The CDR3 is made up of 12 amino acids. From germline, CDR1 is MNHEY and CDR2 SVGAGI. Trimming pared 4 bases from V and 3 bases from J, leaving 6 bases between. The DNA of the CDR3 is TGTGCCAGCAGTTCTAAGGACTATGGCTACACCTTC. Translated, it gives CASSSKDYGYTF.

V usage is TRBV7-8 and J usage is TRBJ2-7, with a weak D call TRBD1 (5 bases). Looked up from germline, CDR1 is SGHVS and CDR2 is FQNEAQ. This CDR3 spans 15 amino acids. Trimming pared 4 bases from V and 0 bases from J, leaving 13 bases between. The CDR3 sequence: CASSSEGQFSYEQYV. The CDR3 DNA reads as TGTGCCAGCAGCTCAGAAGGACAATTCTCCTACGAGCAGTACGTC.

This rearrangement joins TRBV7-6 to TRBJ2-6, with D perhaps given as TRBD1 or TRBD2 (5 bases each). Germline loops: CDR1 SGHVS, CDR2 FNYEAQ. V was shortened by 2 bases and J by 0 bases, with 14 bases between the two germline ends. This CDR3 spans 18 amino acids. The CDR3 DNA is TGTGCCAGCAGCTTAAAGGGACCGATTAGCTCTGGGGCCAACGTCCTGACTTTC. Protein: CASSLKGPISSGANVLTF.

CDR3 bases: TGTGCCAGTAGTATCGGGGTCAGGGGAAGGGATGAGCAGTTCTTC. It translates to CASSIGVRGRDEQFF. This chain links TRBV19 with TRBJ2-1, with a weak D call TRBD1 (6 bases). The CDR3 consists of 15 residues. CDR1 and CDR2 from the germline V gene are LNHDA and SQIVND (reference sequence). The V end was cut by 3 bases, the J end by 8 bases, with 17 bases between.

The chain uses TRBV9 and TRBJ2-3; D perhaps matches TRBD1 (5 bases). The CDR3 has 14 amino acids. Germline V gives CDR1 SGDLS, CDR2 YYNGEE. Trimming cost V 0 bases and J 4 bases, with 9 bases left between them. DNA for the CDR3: TGTGCCAGCAGCGTAGTGGAAGGGGCAGATACGCAGTATTTT. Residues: CASSVVEGADTQYF.